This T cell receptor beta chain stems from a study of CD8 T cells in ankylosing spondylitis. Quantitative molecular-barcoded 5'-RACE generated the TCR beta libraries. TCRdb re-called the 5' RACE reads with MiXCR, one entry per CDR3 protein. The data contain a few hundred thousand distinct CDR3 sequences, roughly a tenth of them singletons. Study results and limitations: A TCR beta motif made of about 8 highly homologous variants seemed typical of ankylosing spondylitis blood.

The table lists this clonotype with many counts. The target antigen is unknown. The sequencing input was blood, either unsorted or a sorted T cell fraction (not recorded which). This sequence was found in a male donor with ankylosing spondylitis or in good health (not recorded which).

The CDR3 sequence is CASSQGQGANIQYF. CDR3 DNA sequence: TGTGCCAGCAGCCAAGGACAGGGGGCAAACATTCAGTACTTC. The chain uses TRBV3-1 and TRBJ2-4, with 10 bases aligning to TRBD1. Germline-derived CDR1 and CDR2 are LGHDT and YNNKEL (reference sequence). With 1 base clipped from V and 6 bases from J, the junction kept 0 bases outside the gene matches. CDR3 size: 14 residues.